The present T cell receptor (beta chain) was sequenced within a study of blood T cell repertoires in COVID-19. Germline V CDR1 and CDR2: SNHLY, FYNNEI. CDR3 length: 14 residues. Trimming removed 6 bases at V and 1 base at J, with 12 bases between. The assay was immunoSEQ multiplex PCR, and TCRdb's table has in-frame clones only and misses some. The profile shows about 50,000 clones, roughly nine tenths of them singletons. The sample consisted of peripheral blood. This sequence was found in a human donor in a cohort sampled during active COVID-19. V gene TRBV2 combines with J gene TRBJ1-1; TRBD1 might be the D (6 bases). CDR3: CASRPRQENTEAFF. The CDR3 nucleotides read TGTGCCAGCAGACCCAGACAGGAGAACACTGAAGCTTTCTTT.